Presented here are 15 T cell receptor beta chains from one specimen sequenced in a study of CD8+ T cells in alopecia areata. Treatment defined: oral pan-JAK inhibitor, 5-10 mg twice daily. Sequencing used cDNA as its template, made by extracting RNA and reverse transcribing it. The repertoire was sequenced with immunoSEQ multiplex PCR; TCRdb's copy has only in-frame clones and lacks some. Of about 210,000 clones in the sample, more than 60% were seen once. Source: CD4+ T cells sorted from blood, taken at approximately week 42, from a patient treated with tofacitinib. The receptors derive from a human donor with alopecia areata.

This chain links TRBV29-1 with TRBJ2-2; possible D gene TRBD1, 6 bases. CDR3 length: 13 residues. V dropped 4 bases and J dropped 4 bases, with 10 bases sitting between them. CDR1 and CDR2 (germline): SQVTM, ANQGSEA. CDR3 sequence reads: CSVVGDTTGELFF. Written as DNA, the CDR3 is TGCAGCGTTGTAGGGGACACCACCGGGGAGCTGTTTTTT.

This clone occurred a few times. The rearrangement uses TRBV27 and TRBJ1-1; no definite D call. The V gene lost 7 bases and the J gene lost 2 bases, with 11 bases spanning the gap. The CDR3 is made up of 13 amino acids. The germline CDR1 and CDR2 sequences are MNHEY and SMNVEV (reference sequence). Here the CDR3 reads CASNGQANTEAFF. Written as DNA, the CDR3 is TGTGCCAGCAATGGGCAGGCCAACACTGAAGCTTTCTTT.

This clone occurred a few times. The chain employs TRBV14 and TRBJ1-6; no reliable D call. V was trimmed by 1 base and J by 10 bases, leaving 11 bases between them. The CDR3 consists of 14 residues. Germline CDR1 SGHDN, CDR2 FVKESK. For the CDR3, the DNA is TGTGCCAGCAGCCAAGGGGTCAGCCGATCACCCCTCCACTTT. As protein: CASSQGVSRSPLHF.

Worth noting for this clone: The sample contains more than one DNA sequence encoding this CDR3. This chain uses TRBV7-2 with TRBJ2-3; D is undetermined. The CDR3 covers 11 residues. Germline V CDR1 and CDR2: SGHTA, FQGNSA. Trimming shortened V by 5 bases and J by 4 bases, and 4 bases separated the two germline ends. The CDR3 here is CASSLADTQYF. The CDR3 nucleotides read TGTGCCAGCAGCCTCGCAGATACGCAGTATTTT.

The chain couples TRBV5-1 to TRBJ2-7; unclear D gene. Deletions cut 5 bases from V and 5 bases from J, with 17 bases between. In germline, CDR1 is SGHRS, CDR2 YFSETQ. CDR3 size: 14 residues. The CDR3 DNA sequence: TGCGCCAGCAGGGAGTCTGCCGGCCGCGACGAGCAGTACTTC. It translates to CASRESAGRDEQYF. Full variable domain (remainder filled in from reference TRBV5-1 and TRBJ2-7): KAGVTQTPRYLIKTRGQQVTLSCSPISGHRSVSWYQQTPGQGLQFLFEYFSETQRNKGNFPGRFSGRQFSNSRSEMNVSTLELGDSALYLCASRESAGRDEQYFGPGTRLTVT.

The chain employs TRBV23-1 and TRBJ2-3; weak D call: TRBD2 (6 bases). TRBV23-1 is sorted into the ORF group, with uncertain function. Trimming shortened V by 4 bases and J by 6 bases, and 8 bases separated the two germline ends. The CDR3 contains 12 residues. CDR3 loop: CASSPAGDTQYF. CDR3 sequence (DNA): TGCGCCAGCAGTCCTGCGGGGGATACGCAGTATTTT.

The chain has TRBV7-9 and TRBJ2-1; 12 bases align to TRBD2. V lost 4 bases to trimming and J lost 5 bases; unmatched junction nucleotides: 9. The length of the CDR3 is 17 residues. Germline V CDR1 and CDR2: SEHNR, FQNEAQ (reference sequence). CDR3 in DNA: TGTGCCAGCAGCTCCCGACTAGCGGGGGCCGGAAACAATGAGCAGTTCTTC. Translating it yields CASSSRLAGAGNNEQFF.

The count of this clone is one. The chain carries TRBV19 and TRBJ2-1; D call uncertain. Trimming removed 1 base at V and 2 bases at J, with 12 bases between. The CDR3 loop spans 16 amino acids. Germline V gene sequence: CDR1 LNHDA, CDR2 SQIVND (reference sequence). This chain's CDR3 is CASSIAQVGTYNEQFF. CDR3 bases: TGTGCCAGTAGTATAGCGCAGGTGGGGACCTACAATGAGCAGTTCTTC.

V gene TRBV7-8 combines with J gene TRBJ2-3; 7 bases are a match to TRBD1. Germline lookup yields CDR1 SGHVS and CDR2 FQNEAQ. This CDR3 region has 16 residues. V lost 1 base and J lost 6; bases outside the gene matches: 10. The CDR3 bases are TGTGCCAGCAGCTTAGGTGCCACAGGGGCTTGGGATACGCAGTATTTT. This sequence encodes CASSLGATGAWDTQYF. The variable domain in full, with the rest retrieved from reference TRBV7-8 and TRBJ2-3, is GAGVSQSPRYKVAKRGQDVALRCDPISGHVSLFWYQQALGQGPEFLTYFQNEAQLDKSGLPSDRFFAERPEGSVSTLKIQRTQQEDSAVYLCASSLGATGAWDTQYFGPGTRLTVL.

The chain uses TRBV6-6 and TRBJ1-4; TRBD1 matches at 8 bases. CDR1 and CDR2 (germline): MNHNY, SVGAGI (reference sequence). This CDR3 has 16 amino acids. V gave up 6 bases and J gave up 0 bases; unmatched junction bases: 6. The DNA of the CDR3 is TGTGCCAGCAGCTGGGACAGGAGGGCAACTAATGAAAAACTGTTTTTT. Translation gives CASSWDRRATNEKLFF.

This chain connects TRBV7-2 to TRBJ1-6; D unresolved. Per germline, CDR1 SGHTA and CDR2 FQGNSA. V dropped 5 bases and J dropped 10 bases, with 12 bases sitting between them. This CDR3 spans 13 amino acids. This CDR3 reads CASSPGPLSPLHF. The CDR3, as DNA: TGTGCCAGCAGCCCCGGGCCCCTCTCACCCCTCCACTTT.

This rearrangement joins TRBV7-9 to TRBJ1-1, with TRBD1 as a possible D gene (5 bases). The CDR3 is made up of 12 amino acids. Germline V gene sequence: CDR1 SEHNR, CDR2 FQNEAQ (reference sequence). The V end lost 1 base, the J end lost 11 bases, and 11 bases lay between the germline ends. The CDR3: CASSLEARGAFF. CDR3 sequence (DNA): TGTGCCAGCAGCTTAGAGGCCCGGGGGGCTTTCTTT.

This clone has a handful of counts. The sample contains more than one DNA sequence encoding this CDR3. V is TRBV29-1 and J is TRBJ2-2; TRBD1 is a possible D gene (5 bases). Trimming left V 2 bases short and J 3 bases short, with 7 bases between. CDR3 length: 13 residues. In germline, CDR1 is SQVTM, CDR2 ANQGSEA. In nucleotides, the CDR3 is TGCAGCGTTGAACAGGGATACACCGGGGAGCTGTTTTTT. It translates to CSVEQGYTGELFF.

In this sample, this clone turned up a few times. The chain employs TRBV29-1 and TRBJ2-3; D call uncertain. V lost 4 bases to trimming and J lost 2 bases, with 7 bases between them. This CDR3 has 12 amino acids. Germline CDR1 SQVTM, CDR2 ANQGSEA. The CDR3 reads CSVALLTDTQYF. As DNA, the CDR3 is TGCAGCGTTGCCCTTCTCACAGATACGCAGTATTTT.

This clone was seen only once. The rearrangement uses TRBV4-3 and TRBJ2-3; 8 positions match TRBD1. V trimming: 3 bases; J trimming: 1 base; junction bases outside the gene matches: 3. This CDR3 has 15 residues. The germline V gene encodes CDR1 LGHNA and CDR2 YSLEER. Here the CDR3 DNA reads TGCGCCAGCAGCCATACAGGGGGTGGCACAGATACGCAGTATTTT. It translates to CASSHTGGGTDTQYF.